The 8 T cell receptor beta chains reported below all come from one sample, sequenced in a study of blood T cell repertoires in COVID-19. The data were produced by immunoSEQ multiplex PCR, yet TCRdb's version contains in-frame clones alone and is incomplete. This sample carries about 260,000 clones, about 87% of them seen once, and the ten largest clones take about 4.1%. Sequencing was done on a sample of peripheral blood. These receptors all come from a man aged 55 to 70 who had recovered from COVID-19.

The chain uses TRBV6-5 and TRBJ1-4; perhaps TRBD1 as D (6 bases). Germline assignment: CDR1 MNHEY and CDR2 SVGAGI. V was trimmed by 6 bases and J by 7 bases, leaving 12 bases between them. This CDR3 contains 13 residues. CDR3 in amino acids: CASRDRSTEKLFF. CDR3 bases: TGTGCCAGCAGAGACAGGAGTACTGAAAAACTGTTTTTT.

The sample holds one count of this clone. This sequence joins TRBV11-2 and TRBJ2-2, with D possibly matching TRBD1 (6 bases). This CDR3 spans 16 amino acids. The germline V gene encodes CDR1 SGHAT and CDR2 FQNNGV. V shed 5 bases and J shed 3 bases, with 16 bases lying between them. The CDR3 spells CASSELQGSHTGELFF. CDR3 nucleotide sequence: TGTGCCAGCAGCGAACTACAGGGTTCCCACACCGGGGAGCTGTTTTTT.

This sequence joins TRBV12-3 or TRBV12-4 and TRBJ1-5; possible D gene TRBD1, 5 bases. The length of the CDR3 is 13 residues. Deletions cut 3 bases from V and 5 bases from J, with 8 bases between. CDR3 sequence: CASSFSGYQPQHF. The CDR3 DNA follows: TGTGCCAGCAGTTTCTCAGGGTATCAGCCCCAGCATTTT.

The chain couples TRBV10-3 to TRBJ2-7, with 8 nucleotides matching TRBD1. This CDR3 contains 13 residues. CDR1 and CDR2 (germline): ENHRY, SYGVKD. J lost 1 base, V lost 7 bases, and 3 bases had no gene match. CDR3 protein: CAIKRDRSYEQYF. CDR3 in DNA: TGTGCCATCAAAAGGGACAGGTCCTACGAGCAGTACTTC.

This clone turned up a few times. This sequence joins TRBV24-1 and TRBJ1-1, with TRBD1 matching 8 bases. Germline V gene data show CDR1 as KGHDR and CDR2 as SFDVKD. CDR3 length: 17 residues. V shed 1 base, J shed 4 bases, and the junction held 10 bases outside the gene matches. CDR3 sequence: CATSDFSPHRGVTEAFF. CDR3 sequence (DNA): TGTGCCACCAGTGATTTTTCCCCGCACAGGGGGGTCACTGAAGCTTTCTTT.

The chain combines TRBV19 with TRBJ1-2; 7 bases align to TRBD1. Germline trimming cut 3 bases from V and 7 bases from J; bases unmatched to any gene: 8. This CDR3 has 14 residues. The V gene's germline CDR1 is LNHDA and CDR2 SQIVND (reference sequence). CDR3 in amino acids: CASSISDRAFGYTF. DNA for the CDR3: TGTGCCAGTAGTATTTCCGACAGGGCTTTTGGCTACACCTTC.

The chain combines TRBV7-2 with TRBJ1-2; unclear D gene. In germline, CDR1 is SGHTA, CDR2 FQGNSA. Trimming removed 3 bases from V and 2 bases from J, with 13 bases in between. The CDR3 extends over 15 amino acids. CDR3: CASSFRRETNYGYTF. The CDR3 bases are TGTGCCAGCAGCTTTCGGAGAGAGACCAACTATGGCTACACCTTC.

This clone turned up a few times. The chain joins TRBV5-1 to TRBJ2-3; no firm D call. V lost 0 bases, J lost 1 base, and 6 bases lay in between. The CDR3 runs 14 residues. Germline CDR1 reads SGHRS; CDR2 reads YFSETQ. This CDR3 is CASSLGLGTDTQYF. The CDR3, as DNA: TGCGCCAGCAGCTTGGGACTTGGCACAGATACGCAGTATTTT. The whole variable domain, filled in from reference TRBV5-1 and TRBJ2-3, reads KAGVTQTPRYLIKTRGQQVTLSCSPISGHRSVSWYQQTPGQGLQFLFEYFSETQRNKGNFPGRFSGRQFSNSRSEMNVSTLELGDSALYLCASSLGLGTDTQYFGPGTRLTVL.